Below are 16 T cell receptor beta chains sequenced from a single sample in a study of T cells in Graves' hyperthyroidism and ophthalmopathy. It was RNA transcripts that yielded the amplified TCR beta CDR3 regions. Primed by the HTBI set, a first-round RT-PCR was run on the TCR CDR3. TCRdb re-called the multiplex PCR reads through MiXCR, storing one row per CDR3 protein. This sample has 550,000 to 850,000 distinct CDR3 sequences, with approximately 18% found just once. Sequenced: blood. The receptors stem from a woman aged 45-60 years with Graves' hyperthyroidism that later progressed to Graves' ophthalmopathy.

A remark on this clonotype: The junction does not match germline at one end; this may be a read error. This rearrangement joins TRBV6-1 to TRBJ2-3; no clear D. The CDR3 has 13 residues. CDR1 MNHNS and CDR2 SASEGT come from the germline V gene. DNA for the CDR3: TGTGCCAGCGGCGACGGAAGCATAGATACGCAGTATTTT. It encodes CASGDGSIDTQYF.

This clonotype occurred a few times. V is TRBV6-2 or TRBV6-3 and J is TRBJ1-5; TRBD1 is a possible D gene (5 bases). The germline V gene encodes CDR1 MNHEY and CDR2 SVGEGT. The CDR3 is made up of 13 amino acids. The V and J ends lost 2 bases and 9 bases respectively, with 11 bases between them. As DNA, the CDR3 is TGTGCCAGCAGTTACACCGCAGGGTCGCCCCAGCATTTT. Residues: CASSYTAGSPQHF.

This clonotype came up many times. V and J are TRBV5-1 and TRBJ2-1; 9 bases align to TRBD1. Per germline, CDR1 SGHRS and CDR2 YFSETQ. With 3 bases clipped from V and 0 bases from J, the junction kept 4 bases outside the gene matches. The CDR3 totals 16 residues. The chain's CDR3 is CASSWDRANSYNEQFF. DNA for the CDR3: TGCGCCAGCAGCTGGGACAGGGCCAACTCCTACAATGAGCAGTTCTTC.

This clonotype is a singleton in its sample. The chain joins TRBV7-3 to TRBJ2-6; TRBD2 matches 13 bases. V shed 4 bases, J shed 1 base, and the junction held 4 bases outside the gene matches. CDR3 length: 18 residues. Germline V lookup: CDR1 SGHTA, CDR2 FQGTGA. The CDR3 region is CASSYTSGGVSGANVLTF. DNA for the CDR3: TGTGCCAGCAGCTATACTAGCGGGGGGGTTTCTGGGGCCAACGTCCTGACTTTC. The full variable domain, with the rest looked up from reference TRBV7-3 and TRBJ2-6, is GAGVSQTPSNKVTEKGKYVELRCDPISGHTALYWYRQSLGQGPEFLIYFQGTGAADDSGLPNDRFFAVRPEGSVSTLKIQRTERGDSAVYLCASSYTSGGVSGANVLTFGAGSRLTVL.

DNA for the CDR3: TGTGCTAGTGGTTCCCACTTGGGGACTAGCAATCAGCCCCAGCATTTT. Translated: CASGSHLGTSNQPQHF. The genes are TRBV12-5 and TRBJ1-5; TRBD1 might be the D (5 bases). Looked up from germline, CDR1 is LGHNT and CDR2 is FRNRAP. This CDR3 region has 16 residues. Trimming cost V 4 bases and J 0 bases, with 13 bases left between them.

This clonotype was recorded at least ten times. Written as DNA, the CDR3 is TGTGCCATCAGTGCGCAGGGTCTGAACACTGAAGCTTTCTTT. It yields the protein CAISAQGLNTEAFF. V is TRBV10-3 and J is TRBJ1-1; a weak D match, TRBD1 (5 bases). Germline CDR1 reads ENHRY; CDR2 reads SYGVKD. The CDR3 loop spans 14 amino acids. V was shortened by 4 bases and J by 0 bases, with 9 bases between the two germline ends.

This clonotype was recorded at least ten times. The chain uses TRBV7-2 and TRBJ2-1; 7 bases line up with TRBD2. The germline V gene has CDR1 SGHTA and CDR2 FQGNSA. This CDR3 is built from 16 residues. Trimming removed 5 bases from V and 1 base from J; junction bases left unmatched: 8. This CDR3 reads CASSPLVGGSYNEQFF. CDR3 nucleotides: TGTGCCAGCAGCCCCTTGGTGGGGGGGTCCTACAATGAGCAGTTCTTC.

The sample holds many counts of this clonotype. CDR3 amino acids: CASSEAGIVAKNIQYF. The CDR3 nucleotides are TGTGCCAGCAGTGAGGCAGGGATTGTAGCCAAAAACATTCAGTACTTC. The chain carries TRBV2 and TRBJ2-4; tentatively, D is TRBD1 (5 bases). The V end lost 3 bases, the J end lost 0 bases, and 12 bases lay between the germline ends. Germline loops: CDR1 SNHLY, CDR2 FYNNEI. The CDR3 has 16 residues.

Concerning this clonotype: A far larger clone is a single base away, which makes a read error likely. The J gene is TRBJ2-1, the V gene TRBV7-9; D gene unclear. Trimming stripped 2 bases from V and 8 bases from J, with 4 bases between. This CDR3 contains 11 residues. Germline-derived CDR1 and CDR2 are SEHNR and FQNEAQ (reference sequence). CDR3 bases: TGTGCCAGCAGCTTAAACTATGAGCAGTTCTTC. It yields the protein CASSLNYEQFF.

In its sample, this clonotype was seen a few times. V is TRBV9 and J is TRBJ1-2, with D tentatively TRBD1 (5 bases). The germline V and J ends were trimmed by 3 bases and 6 bases, with 12 bases remaining between them. CDR1 and CDR2 (germline): SGDLS, YYNGEE. The CDR3 is made up of 13 amino acids. The CDR3 loop reads CASSDPGNHGYTF. Written as DNA, the CDR3 is TGTGCCAGCAGCGATCCAGGGAACCATGGCTACACCTTC. The entire variable domain, with the rest obtained from reference TRBV9 and TRBJ1-2, is as follows: DSGVTQTPKHLITATGQRVTLRCSPRSGDLSVYWYQQSLDQGLQFLIQYYNGEERAKGNILERFSAQQFPDLHSELNLSSLELGDSALYFCASSDPGNHGYTFGSGTRLTVV.

On this clonotype: A much larger clone differs by one base, so this may be a read error. The chain links TRBV12-3 or TRBV12-4 to TRBJ1-2, with D hard to call. Trimming stripped 1 base from V and 7 bases from J, with 10 bases between. This CDR3 has 13 residues. This CDR3 is CASSLGWSLGYTF. The DNA of the CDR3 is TGTGCCAGCAGTTTAGGATGGAGCCTTGGCTACACCTTC.

V usage is TRBV2 and J usage is TRBJ1-1, with TRBD1 matching 8 bases. The V and J ends lost 6 bases and 8 bases, in that order; junction bases with no gene match: 8. Looked up from germline, CDR1 is SNHLY and CDR2 is FYNNEI. CDR3 size: 13 residues. CDR3 region: CASRRDRDREAFF. In nucleotides, the CDR3 is TGTGCCAGCAGGCGCGACCGGGACAGGGAAGCTTTCTTT.

This clonotype occurred a few times. J is TRBJ2-1 and V is TRBV6-2 or TRBV6-3; D is uncertain. Looked up from germline, CDR1 is MNHEY and CDR2 is SVGEGT. V was shortened by 0 bases and J by 3 bases, with 3 bases between the two germline ends. The CDR3 is 13 amino acids. Here the CDR3 reads CASSYSDYNEQFF. The CDR3, as DNA: TGTGCCAGCAGTTACTCGGACTACAATGAGCAGTTCTTC.

This clonotype was observed a handful of times. V usage is TRBV7-8 and J usage is TRBJ2-3; TRBD1 agrees at 7 bases. V was clipped by 2 bases and J by 6 bases; unmatched bases: 11. The length of the CDR3 is 16 residues. Germline assignment: CDR1 SGHVS and CDR2 FQNEAQ. The CDR3 region has the DNA TGTGCCAGCAGCTTAAGGACAGGTTTTTTCAGGGATACGCAGTATTTT. This encodes CASSLRTGFFRDTQYF.

The V and J genes are TRBV19 and TRBJ2-1; 12 bases align to TRBD2. The CDR3 extends over 17 amino acids. J gave up 4 bases and V 5 bases, and 9 bases lay outside the gene matches. Germline V gene lookup returns CDR1 LNHDA and CDR2 SQIVND (reference sequence). The CDR3 DNA follows: TGTGCCAGTAGTCCGTCCCTAGCGGGGGGGAAGTACAATGAGCAGTTCTTC. Its protein is CASSPSLAGGKYNEQFF.

In this sample, this clonotype turned up many times. The V call is TRBV11-2, the J call TRBJ2-5; tentatively, D is TRBD2 (6 bases). The V gene's germline CDR1 is SGHAT and CDR2 FQNNGV. The CDR3 loop spans 15 amino acids. Trimming removed 6 bases at V and 0 bases at J, with 14 bases between. For the CDR3, the DNA is TGTGCCAGCAGGCAGGCACGGGAGTACCAAGAGACCCAGTACTTC. As protein: CASRQAREYQETQYF.